This T cell receptor (beta chain) was documented in a study of shared clonotypes between healthy human individuals. Concerning this clone itself: What it recognizes is unknown.

Libraries were prepared by immunoSEQ multiplex PCR; TCRdb keeps only in-frame clonotypes and omits some of them. The repertoire consists of 2,500,000 or so clones, with 80% to 95% occurring once and the leading ten covering about 0.36%. Findings and caveats of the study: Naive subsets generally exceeded memory subsets in estimated richness.

Sequences were obtained from naive CD4+ T cells from PBMCs. Subset reported: CD45RA+ positively selected. The receptor was derived from a young man in good health. Some clones in this sample may be carry-over from other donors' samples.

CDR3 in DNA: TGCGCCAGCAGTGAGCGGTCTAGCACAGATACGCAGTATTTT. Translating gives CASSERSSTDTQYF. This rearrangement joins TRBV10-1 to TRBJ2-3, with no clear D. This CDR3 is 14 amino acids long. Per germline, CDR1 WNHNN and CDR2 SYGVQD (reference sequence). The V end lost 2 bases, the J end lost 0 bases, and 6 bases lay between the germline ends.